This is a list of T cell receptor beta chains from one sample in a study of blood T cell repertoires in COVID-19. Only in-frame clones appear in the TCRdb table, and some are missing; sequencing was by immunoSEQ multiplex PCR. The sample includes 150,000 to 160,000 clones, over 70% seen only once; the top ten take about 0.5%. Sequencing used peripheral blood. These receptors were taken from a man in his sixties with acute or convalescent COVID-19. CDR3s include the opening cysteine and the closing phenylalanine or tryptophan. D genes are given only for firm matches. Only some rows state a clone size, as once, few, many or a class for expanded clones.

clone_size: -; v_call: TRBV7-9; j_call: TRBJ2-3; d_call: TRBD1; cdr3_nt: TGTGCCACTATGGGGACAGGGGGAACAGATACGCAGTATTTT; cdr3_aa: CATMGTGGTDTQYF
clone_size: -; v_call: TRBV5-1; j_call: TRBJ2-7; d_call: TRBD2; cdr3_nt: TGCGCCAGCAGCTTAGGAGGGACTAGCGGGATCTACGAGCAGTACTTC; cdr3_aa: CASSLGGTSGIYEQYF
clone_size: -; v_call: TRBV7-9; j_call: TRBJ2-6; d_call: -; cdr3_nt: TGTGCCAGCAGCTTACGCGGTACCCCTGGGGCCAACGTCCTGACTTTC; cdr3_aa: CASSLRGTPGANVLTF
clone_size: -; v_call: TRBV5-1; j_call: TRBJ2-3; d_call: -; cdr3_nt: TGCGCCAGCAGCACCGCCGGGACATCTAGCACAGATACGCAGTATTTT; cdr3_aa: CASSTAGTSSTDTQYF
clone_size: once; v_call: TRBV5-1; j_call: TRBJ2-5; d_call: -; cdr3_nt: TGCGCCAGCACCCTAGCGTACGGTTCTCTAGAGACCCAGTACTTC; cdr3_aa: CASTLAYGSLETQYF
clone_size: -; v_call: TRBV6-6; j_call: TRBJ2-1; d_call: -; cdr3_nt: TGTGCCAGCAGTAGTGGACTGGGCTACAATGAGCAGTTCTTC; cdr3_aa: CASSSGLGYNEQFF
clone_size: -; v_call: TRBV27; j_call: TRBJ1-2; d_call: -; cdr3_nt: TGTGCCAGCAGTTTATTCCAGGGGAACTATGGCTACACCTTC; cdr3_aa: CASSLFQGNYGYTF
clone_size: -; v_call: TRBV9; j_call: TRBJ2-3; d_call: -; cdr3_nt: TGTGCCAGCACCGGGAACACAGATACGCAGTATTTT; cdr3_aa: CASTGNTDTQYF
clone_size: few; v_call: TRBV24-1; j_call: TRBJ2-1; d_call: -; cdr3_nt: TGTGCCACCAGTGACCCGGACTTTTACGAGCAGTTCTTC; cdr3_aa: CATSDPDFYEQFF
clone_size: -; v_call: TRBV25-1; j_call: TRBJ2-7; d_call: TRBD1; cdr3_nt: TGTGCCAGCAGTGACTCCGGGACAGGGGGCTCCGAGCAGTACTTC; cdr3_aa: CASSDSGTGGSEQYF
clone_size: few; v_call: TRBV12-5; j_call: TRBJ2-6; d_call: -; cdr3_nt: TGTGCTAGTGGTTTGGTACGCGGCACCCAAAGCTCTGGGGCCAACGTCCTGACTTTC; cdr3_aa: CASGLVRGTQSSGANVLTF
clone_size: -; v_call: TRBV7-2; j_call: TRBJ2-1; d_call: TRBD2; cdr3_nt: TGTGCCAGCAGCTACCCCGGGGGAGCGGGGAATGAGCAGTTCTTC; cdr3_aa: CASSYPGGAGNEQFF
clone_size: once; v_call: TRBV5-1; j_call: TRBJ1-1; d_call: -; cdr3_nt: TGCGCCAGCAGCTTGTTCCAGGCCCTGAACACTGAAGCTTTCTTT; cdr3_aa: CASSLFQALNTEAFF